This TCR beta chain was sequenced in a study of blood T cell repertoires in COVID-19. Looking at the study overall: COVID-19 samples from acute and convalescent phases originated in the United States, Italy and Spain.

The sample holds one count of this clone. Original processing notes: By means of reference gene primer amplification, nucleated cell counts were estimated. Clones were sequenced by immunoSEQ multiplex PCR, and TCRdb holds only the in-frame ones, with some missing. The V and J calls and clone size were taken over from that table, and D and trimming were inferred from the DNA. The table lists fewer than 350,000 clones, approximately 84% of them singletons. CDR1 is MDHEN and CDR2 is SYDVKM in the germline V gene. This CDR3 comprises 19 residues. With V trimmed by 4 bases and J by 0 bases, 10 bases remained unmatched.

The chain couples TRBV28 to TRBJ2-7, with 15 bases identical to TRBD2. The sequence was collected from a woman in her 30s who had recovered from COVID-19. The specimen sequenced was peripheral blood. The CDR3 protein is CASSYRAGLAGGVSYEQYF. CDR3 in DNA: TGTGCCAGCAGTTATCGCGCGGGACTAGCGGGAGGAGTCTCCTACGAGCAGTACTTC.